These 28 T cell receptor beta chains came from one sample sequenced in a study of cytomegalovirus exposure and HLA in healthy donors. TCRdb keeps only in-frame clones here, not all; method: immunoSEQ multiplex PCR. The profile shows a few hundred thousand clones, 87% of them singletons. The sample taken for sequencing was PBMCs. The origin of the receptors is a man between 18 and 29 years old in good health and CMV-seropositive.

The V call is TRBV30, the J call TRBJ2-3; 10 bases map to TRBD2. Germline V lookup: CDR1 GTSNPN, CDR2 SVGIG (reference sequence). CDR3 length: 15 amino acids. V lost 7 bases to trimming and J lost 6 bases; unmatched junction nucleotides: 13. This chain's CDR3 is CASEGRSGREDTQYF. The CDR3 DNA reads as TGTGCCTCCGAAGGGAGAAGCGGGAGGGAGGATACGCAGTATTTT.

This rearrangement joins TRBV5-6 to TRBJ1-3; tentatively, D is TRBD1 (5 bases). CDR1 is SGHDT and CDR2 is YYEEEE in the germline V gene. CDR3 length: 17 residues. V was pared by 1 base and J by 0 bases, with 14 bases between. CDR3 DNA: TGTGCCAGCAGCTTGCTCGCAGGGAGAAGCTCTGGAAACACCATATATTTT. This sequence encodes CASSLLAGRSSGNTIYF. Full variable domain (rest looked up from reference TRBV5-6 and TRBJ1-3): DAGVTQSPTHLIKTRGQQVTLRCSPKSGHDTVSWYQQALGQGPQFIFQYYEEEERQRGNFPDRFSGHQFPNYSSELNVNALLLGDSALYLCASSLLAGRSSGNTIYFGEGSWLTVV.

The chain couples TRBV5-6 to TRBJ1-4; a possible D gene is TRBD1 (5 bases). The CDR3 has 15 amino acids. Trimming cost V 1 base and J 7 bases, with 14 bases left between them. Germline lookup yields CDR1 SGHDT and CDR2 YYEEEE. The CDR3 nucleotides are TGTGCCAGCAGCTTGATGAGGGGCTGGGGTGAAAAACTGTTTTTT. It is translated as CASSLMRGWGEKLFF.

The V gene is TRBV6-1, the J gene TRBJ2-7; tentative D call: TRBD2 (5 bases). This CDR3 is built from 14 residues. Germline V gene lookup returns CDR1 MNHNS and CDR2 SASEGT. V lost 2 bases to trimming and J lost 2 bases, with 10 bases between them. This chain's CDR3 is CASSETEAAYEQYF. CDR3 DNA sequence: TGTGCCAGCAGTGAAACGGAGGCAGCCTACGAGCAGTACTTC.

The CDR3 spells CASSQVPSRTDEAFF. In DNA form, the CDR3 reads TGCGCCAGCAGCCAAGTTCCTAGTCGGACCGATGAAGCTTTCTTT. V and J are TRBV4-1 and TRBJ1-1, with no clear D. Germline CDR1 MGHRA, CDR2 YSYEKL. The germline V and J ends were trimmed by 1 base and 7 bases, with 16 bases remaining between them. The CDR3 is 15 residues long.

The CDR3 coding sequence is TGTGCCAGCTCCCCAAGTGGAGGGAACTACGAGCAGTACTTC. As protein: CASSPSGGNYEQYF. This chain joins TRBV6-5 and TRBJ2-7, with D possibly matching TRBD2 (6 bases). This CDR3 region has 14 residues. Germline lookup yields CDR1 MNHEY and CDR2 SVGAGI. Between the trimmed V and J ends, which lost 8 bases and 3 bases, there was a span of 17 bases.

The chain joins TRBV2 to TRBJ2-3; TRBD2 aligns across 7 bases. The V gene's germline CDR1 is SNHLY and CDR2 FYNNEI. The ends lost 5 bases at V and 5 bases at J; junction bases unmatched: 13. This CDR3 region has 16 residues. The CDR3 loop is CASSYLGREFGDTQYF. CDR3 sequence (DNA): TGTGCCAGCAGTTACCTAGGGCGGGAGTTTGGAGATACGCAGTATTTT. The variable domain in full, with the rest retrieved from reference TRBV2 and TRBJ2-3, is EPEVTQTPSHQVTQMGQEVILRCVPISNHLYFYWYRQILGQKVEFLVSFYNNEISEKSEIFDDQFSVERPDGSNFTLKIRSTKLEDSAMYFCASSYLGREFGDTQYFGPGTRLTVL.

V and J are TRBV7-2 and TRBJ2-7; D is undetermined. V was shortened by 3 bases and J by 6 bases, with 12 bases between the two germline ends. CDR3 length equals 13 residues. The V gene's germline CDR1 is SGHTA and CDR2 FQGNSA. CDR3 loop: CASSLVKRLEQYF. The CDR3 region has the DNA TGTGCCAGCAGCTTGGTAAAGAGGCTCGAGCAGTACTTC. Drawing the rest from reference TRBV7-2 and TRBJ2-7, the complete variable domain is GAGVSQSPSNKVTEKGKDVELRCDPISGHTALYWYRQSLGQGLEFLIYFQGNSAPDKSGLPSDRFSAERTGGSVSTLTIQRTQQEDSAVYLCASSLVKRLEQYFGPGTRLTVT.

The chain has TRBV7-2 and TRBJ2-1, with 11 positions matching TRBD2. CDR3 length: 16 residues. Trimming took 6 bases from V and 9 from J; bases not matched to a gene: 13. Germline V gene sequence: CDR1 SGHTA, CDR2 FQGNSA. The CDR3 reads CASRWTSGQVRGEQFF. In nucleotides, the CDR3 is TGTGCCAGCAGGTGGACTAGCGGGCAGGTCCGGGGTGAGCAGTTCTTC.

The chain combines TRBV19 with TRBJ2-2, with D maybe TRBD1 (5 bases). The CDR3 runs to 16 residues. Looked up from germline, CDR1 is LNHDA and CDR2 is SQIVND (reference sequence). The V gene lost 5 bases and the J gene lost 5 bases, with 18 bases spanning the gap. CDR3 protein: CASSSSRVQATGELFF. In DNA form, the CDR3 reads TGTGCCAGTAGTTCCAGCAGGGTGCAGGCTACCGGGGAGCTGTTTTTT.

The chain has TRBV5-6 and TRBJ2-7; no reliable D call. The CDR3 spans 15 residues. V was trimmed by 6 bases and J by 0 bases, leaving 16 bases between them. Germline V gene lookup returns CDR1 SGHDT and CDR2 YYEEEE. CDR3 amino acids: CASIRLRLSSYEQYF. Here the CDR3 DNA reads TGTGCCAGCATCCGGCTGCGTTTGAGCTCCTACGAGCAGTACTTC.

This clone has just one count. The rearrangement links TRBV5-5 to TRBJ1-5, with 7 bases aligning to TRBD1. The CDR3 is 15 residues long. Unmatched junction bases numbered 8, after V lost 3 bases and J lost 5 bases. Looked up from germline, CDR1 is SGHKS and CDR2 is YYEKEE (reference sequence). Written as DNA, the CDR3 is TGTGCCAGCAGCTCTGGGGGGACAGTTCATCAGCCCCAGCATTTT. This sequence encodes CASSSGGTVHQPQHF. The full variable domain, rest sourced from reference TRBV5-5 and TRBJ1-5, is DAGVTQSPTHLIKTRGQQVTLRCSPISGHKSVSWYQQVLGQGPQFIFQYYEKEERGRGNFPDRFSARQFPNYSSELNVNALLLGDSALYLCASSSGGTVHQPQHFGDGTRLSIL.

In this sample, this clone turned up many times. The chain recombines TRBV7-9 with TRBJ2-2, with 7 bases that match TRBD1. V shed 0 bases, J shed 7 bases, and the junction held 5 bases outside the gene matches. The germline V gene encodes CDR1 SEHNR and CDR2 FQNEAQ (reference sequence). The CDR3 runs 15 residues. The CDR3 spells CASSLARGGSGELFF. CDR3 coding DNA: TGTGCCAGCAGCTTAGCTAGAGGGGGCAGCGGGGAGCTGTTTTTT.

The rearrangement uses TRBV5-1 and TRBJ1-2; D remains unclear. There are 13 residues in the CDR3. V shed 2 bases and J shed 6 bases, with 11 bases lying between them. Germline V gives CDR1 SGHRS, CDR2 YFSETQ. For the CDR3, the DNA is TGCGCCAGCAGCTTAAATGGGGTGGATGGCTACACCTTC. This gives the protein CASSLNGVDGYTF.

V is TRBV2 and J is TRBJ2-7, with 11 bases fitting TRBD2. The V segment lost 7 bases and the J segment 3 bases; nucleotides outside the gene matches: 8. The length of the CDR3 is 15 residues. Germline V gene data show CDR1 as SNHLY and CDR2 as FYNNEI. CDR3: CASIHAGTSGYEQYF. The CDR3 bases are TGTGCCAGCATCCACGCCGGGACTAGCGGCTACGAGCAGTACTTC.

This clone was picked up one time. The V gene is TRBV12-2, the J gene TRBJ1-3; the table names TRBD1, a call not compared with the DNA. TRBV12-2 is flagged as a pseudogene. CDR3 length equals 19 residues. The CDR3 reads CASRPFSGQGISSGNTIYF. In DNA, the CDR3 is TGTGCAAGTCGTCCATTCTCGGGACAGGGGATTTCCTCTGGAAACACCATATATTTT.

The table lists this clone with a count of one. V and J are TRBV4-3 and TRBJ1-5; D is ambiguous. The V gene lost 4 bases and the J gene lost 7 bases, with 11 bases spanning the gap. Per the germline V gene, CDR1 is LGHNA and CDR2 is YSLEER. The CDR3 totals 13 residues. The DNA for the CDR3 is TGCGCCAGCAGCCCCTCCCCACAGCAGCCCCAGCATTTT. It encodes CASSPSPQQPQHF.

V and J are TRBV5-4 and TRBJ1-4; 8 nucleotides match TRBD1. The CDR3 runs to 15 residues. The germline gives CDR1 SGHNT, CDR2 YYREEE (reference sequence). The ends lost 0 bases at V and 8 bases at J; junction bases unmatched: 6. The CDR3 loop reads CASSLGQGAREKLFF. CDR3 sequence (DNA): TGTGCCAGCAGCTTGGGGCAGGGGGCTCGAGAAAAACTGTTTTTT.

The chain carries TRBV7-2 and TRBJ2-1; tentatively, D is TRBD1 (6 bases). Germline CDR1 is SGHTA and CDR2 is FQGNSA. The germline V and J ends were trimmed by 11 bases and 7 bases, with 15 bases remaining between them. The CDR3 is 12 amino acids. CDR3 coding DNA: TGTGCCGGGGGCAAAACGTCAAATGAGCAGTTCTTC. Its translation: CAGGKTSNEQFF.

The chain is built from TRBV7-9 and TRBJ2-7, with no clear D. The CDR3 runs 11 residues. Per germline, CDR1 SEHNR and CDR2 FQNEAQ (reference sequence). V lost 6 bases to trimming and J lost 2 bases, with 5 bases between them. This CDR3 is CASSSTYEQYF. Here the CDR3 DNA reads TGTGCCAGCAGTTCAACCTACGAGCAGTACTTC. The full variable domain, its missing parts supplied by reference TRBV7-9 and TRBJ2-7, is DTGVSQNPRHKITKRGQNVTFRCDPISEHNRLYWYRQTLGQGPEFLTYFQNEAQLEKSRLLSDRFSAERPKGSFSTLEIQRTEQGDSAMYLCASSSTYEQYFGPGTRLTVT.

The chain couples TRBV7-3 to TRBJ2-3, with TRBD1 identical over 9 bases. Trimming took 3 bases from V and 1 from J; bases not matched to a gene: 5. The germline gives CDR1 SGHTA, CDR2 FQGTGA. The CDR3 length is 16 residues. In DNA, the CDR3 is TGTGCCAGCAGCTTCCGACAGGGGGGCGGCACAGATACGCAGTATTTT. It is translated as CASSFRQGGGTDTQYF.

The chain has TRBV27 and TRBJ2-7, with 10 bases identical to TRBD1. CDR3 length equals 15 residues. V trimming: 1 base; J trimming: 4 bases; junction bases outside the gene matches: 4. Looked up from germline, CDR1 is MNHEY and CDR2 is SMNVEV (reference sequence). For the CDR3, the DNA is TGTGCCAGCAGTTTATTTGGGACAGGGGATTACGAGCAGTACTTC. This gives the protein CASSLFGTGDYEQYF.

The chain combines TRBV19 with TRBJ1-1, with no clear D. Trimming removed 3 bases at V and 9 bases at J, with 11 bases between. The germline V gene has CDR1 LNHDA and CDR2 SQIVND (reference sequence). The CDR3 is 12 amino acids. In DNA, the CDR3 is TGTGCCAGTAGTATGATAAACGCTCAAGCTTTCTTT. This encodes CASSMINAQAFF.

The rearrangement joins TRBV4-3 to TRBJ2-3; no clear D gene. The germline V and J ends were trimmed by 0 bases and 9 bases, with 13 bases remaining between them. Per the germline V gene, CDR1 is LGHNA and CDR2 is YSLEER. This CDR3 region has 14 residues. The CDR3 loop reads CASSQDNRPDTQYF. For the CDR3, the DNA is TGCGCCAGCAGCCAAGATAATAGACCCGACACGCAGTATTTT.

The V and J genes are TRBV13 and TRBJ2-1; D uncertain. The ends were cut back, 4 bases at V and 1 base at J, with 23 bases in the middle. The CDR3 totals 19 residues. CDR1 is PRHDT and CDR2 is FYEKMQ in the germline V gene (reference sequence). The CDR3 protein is CASSSSSSLEKRSYNEQFF. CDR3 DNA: TGTGCCAGCAGCTCTTCCTCGTCGTTGGAGAAACGGTCCTACAATGAGCAGTTCTTC.

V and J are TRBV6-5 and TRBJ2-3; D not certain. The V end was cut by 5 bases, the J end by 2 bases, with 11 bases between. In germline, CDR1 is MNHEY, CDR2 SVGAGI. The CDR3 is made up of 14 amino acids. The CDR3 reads CASSPHGYTDTQYF. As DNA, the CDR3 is TGTGCCAGCAGTCCCCACGGGTACACAGATACGCAGTATTTT.

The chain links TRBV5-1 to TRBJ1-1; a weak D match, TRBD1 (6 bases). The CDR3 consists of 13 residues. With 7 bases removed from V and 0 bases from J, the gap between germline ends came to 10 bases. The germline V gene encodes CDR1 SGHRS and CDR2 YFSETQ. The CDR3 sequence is CASGTGLNTEAFF. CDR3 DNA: TGCGCCAGCGGAACAGGGTTGAACACTGAAGCTTTCTTT.

The CDR3 DNA reads as TGCAGCGTTGGGGTTGCAACTAATGAAAAACTGTTTTTT. Amino acid sequence: CSVGVATNEKLFF. J is TRBJ1-4 and V is TRBV29-1; no reliable D call. CDR1 and CDR2 from the germline V gene are SQVTM and ANQGSEA. This CDR3 has 13 amino acids. Trimming removed 4 bases at V and 0 bases at J, with 6 bases between. Full variable domain (outside the CDR3, taken from reference TRBV29-1 and TRBJ1-4): SAVISQKPSRDICQRGTSLTIQCQVDSQVTMMFWYRQQPGQSLTLIATANQGSEATYESGFVIDKFPISRPNLTFSTLTVSNMSPEDSSIYLCSVGVATNEKLFFGSGTQLSVL.